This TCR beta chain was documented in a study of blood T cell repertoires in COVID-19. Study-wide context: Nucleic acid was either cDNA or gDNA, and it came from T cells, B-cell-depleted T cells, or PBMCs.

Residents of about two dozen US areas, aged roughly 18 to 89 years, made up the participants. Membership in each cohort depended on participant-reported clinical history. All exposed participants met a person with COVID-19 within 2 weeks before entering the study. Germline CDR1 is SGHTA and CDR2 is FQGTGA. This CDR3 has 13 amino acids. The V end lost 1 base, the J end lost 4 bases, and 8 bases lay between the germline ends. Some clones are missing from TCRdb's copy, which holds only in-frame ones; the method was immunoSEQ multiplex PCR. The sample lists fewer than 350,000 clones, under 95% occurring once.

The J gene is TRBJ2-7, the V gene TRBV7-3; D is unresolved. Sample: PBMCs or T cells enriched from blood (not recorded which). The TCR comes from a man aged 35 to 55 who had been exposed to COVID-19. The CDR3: CASSLNSRYEQYF. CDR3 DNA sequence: TGTGCCAGCAGCTTAAACAGCAGATACGAGCAGTACTTC.